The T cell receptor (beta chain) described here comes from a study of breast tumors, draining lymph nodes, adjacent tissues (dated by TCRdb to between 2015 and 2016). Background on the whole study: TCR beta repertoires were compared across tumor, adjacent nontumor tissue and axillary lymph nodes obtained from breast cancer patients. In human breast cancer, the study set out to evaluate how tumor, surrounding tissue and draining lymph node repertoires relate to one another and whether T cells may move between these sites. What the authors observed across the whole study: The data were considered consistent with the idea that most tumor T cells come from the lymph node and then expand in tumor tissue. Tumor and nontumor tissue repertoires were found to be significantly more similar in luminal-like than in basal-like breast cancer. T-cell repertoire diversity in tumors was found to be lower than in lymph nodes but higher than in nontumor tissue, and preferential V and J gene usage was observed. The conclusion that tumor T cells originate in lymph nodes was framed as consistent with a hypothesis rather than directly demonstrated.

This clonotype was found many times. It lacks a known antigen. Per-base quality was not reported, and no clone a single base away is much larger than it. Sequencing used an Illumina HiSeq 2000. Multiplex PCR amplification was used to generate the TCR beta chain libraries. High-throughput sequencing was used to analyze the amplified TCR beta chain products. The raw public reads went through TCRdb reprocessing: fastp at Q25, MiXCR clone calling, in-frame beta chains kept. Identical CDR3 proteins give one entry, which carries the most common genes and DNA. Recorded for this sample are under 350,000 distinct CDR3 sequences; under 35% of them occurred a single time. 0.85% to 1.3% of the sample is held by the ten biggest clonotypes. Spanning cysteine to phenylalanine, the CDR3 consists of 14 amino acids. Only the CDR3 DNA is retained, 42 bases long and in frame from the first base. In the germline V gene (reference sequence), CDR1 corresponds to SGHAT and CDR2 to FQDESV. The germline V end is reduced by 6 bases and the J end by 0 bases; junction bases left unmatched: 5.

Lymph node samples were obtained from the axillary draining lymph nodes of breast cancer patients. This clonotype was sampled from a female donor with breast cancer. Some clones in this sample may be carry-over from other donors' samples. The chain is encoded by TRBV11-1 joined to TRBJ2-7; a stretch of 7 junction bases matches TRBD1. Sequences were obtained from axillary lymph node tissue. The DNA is TGTGCCAGCAGACCCTGGACAGGCTCCTACGAGCAGTACTTC. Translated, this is CASRPWTGSYEQYF.